The T cell receptor beta chain described here comes from a study of T cell changes during pregnancy in multiple sclerosis. The CDR3 is 17 amino acids. Losses at the gene ends were 1 base for V and 7 bases for J; bases not matched to a gene: 9. Germline V gives CDR1 SEHNR, CDR2 FQNEAQ (reference sequence). The assay was immunoSEQ multiplex PCR, and TCRdb's table has in-frame clones only and misses some. The repertoire includes approximately 57,000 clones, more than 85% of them detected once, and roughly 3.6% sits in the top ten. The sequence was collected from a female donor in good health, enrolled as a control in a pregnancy study. The rearrangement uses TRBV7-9 and TRBJ2-1, with TRBD2 matching over 11 bases. The sample here was peripheral blood, taken after pregnancy. CDR3 loop: CASSLDLAGGSMNEQFF. CDR3 nucleotides: TGTGCCAGCAGCTTAGACCTAGCGGGAGGTTCGATGAATGAGCAGTTCTTC.